This paragraph covers one T cell receptor (beta chain) sequence. The source of the sample is a study of control samples from healthy donors and cancer patients. Per the germline V gene, CDR1 is ENHRY and CDR2 is SYGVKD. The CDR3 has 13 residues. Deletions cut 6 bases from V and 5 bases from J, with 13 bases between. This table comes from immunoSEQ multiplex PCR, and its TCRdb copy is limited to in-frame clones, with some not included. The table lists fewer than 200,000 clones, roughly 92% of them singletons. V is TRBV10-3 and J is TRBJ1-1; D remains unclear. What was sequenced was blood. The TCR sequence derives from a man aged 25 to 40 in good health. The CDR3: CAIRDGETTEAFF. Here the CDR3 DNA reads TGTGCCATCAGGGACGGGGAGACGACTGAAGCTTTCTTT.